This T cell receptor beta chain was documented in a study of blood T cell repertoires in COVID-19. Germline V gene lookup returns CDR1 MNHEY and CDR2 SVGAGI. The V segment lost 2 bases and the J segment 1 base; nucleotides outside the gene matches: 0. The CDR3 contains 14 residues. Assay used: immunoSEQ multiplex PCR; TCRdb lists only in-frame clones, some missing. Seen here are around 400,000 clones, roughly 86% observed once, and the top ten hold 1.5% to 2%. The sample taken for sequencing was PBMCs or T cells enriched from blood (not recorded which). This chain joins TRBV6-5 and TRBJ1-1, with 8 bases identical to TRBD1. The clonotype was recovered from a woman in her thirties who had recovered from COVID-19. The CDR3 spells CASSYGQGNTEAFF. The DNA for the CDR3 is TGTGCCAGCAGTTACGGACAGGGGAACACTGAAGCTTTCTTT.